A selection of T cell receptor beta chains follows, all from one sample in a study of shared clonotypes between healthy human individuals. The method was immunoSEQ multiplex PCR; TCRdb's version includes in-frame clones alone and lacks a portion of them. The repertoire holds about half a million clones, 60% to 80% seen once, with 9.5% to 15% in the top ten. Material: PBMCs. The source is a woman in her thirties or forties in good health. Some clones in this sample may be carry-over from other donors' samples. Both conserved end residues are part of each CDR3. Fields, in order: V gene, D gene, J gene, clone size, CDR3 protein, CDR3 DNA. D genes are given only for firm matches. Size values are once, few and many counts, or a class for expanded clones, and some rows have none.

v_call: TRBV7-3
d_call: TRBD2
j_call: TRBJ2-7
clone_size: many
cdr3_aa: CASSLGVWREDTYEQYF
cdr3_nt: TGTGCCAGCAGCTTAGGGGTCTGGCGGGAGGACACCTACGAGCAGTACTTC

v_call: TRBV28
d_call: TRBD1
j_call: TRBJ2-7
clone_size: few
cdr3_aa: CASSEPGQGSYEQYF
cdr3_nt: TGTGCCAGCAGCGAACCGGGACAGGGCTCCTACGAGCAGTACTTC

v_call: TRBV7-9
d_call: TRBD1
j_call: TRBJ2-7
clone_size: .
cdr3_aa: CASSFGTGLYEQYF
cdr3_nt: TGTGCCAGCAGCTTCGGGACAGGGCTCTACGAGCAGTACTTC

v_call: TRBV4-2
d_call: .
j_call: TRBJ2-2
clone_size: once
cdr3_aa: CASSQDWAGDTGELFF
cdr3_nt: TGTGCCAGCAGCCAAGATTGGGCAGGGGACACCGGGGAGCTGTTTTTT

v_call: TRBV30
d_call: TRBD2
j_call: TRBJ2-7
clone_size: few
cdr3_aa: CAWSVRSMWTSETYEQYF
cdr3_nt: TGTGCCTGGAGTGTACGATCTATGTGGACTAGCGAGACCTACGAGCAGTACTTC

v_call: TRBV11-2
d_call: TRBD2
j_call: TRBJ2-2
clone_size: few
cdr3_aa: CASSLNLAASTGELFF
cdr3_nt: TGTGCCAGCAGCTTGAACCTAGCGGCGAGCACCGGGGAGCTGTTTTTT

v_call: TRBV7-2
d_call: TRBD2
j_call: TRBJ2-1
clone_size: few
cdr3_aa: CASSRLAGAYNEQFF
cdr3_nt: TGTGCCAGCAGCCGCCTAGCGGGAGCTTACAATGAGCAGTTCTTC

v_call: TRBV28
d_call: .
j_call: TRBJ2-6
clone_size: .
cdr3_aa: CASSLYGANVLTF
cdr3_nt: TGTGCCAGCAGTTTGTACGGGGCCAACGTCCTGACTTTC

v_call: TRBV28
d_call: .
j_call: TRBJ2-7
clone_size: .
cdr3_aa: CASSPPGRGLLGQYF
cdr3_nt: TGTGCCAGCAGTCCCCCGGGCAGGGGCTTACTGGGGCAGTACTTC

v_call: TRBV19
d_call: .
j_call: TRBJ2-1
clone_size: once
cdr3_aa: CASSRGEGAHNEQFF
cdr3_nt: TGTGCCAGTAGTCGAGGGGAAGGGGCACACAATGAGCAGTTCTTC

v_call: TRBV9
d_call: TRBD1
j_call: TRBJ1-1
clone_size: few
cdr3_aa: CASSVETGPTEAFF
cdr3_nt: TGTGCCAGCAGCGTAGAGACAGGGCCCACTGAAGCTTTCTTT

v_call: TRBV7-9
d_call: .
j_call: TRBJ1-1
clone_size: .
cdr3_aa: CASRQGGSTEAFF
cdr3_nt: TGTGCCAGCAGACAGGGCGGGAGCACTGAAGCTTTCTTT

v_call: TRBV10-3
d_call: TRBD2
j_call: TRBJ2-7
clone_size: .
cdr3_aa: CAISESSYGGSSEQYF
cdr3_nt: TGTGCCATCAGTGAGTCGAGTTATGGCGGGAGTTCCGAGCAGTACTTC

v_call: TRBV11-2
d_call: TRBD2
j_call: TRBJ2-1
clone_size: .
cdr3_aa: CASSLHVPRERNEQFF
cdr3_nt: TGTGCCAGCAGCTTACACGTTCCGCGGGAGAGAAATGAGCAGTTCTTC

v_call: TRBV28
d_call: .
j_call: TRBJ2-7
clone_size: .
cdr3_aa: CASSSPSYEQYF
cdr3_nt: TGTGCCAGCAGCTCACCCAGCTACGAGCAGTACTTC

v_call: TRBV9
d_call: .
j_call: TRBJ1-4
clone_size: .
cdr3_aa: CASSVGHSEGEKLFF
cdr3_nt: TGTGCCAGCAGCGTAGGCCACAGCGAGGGCGAAAAACTGTTTTTT